Following are 21 T cell receptor beta chains from one sample sequenced in a study of CXCR3-negative and CXCR3-positive naive CD8 T cells. UMI labels and 5' RACE were used to prepare the TRB cDNA libraries. For each CDR3 protein, TCRdb gives one entry from its re-call of the 5' RACE reads, without DNA. The sample yields tens of thousands of distinct CDR3 sequences, of which the top ten take up 10%. Source material: memory CD8+ T cells from blood. Receptors were obtained from a human donor in good health. Some clones in this sample may be carry-over from other donors' samples.

The J gene is TRBJ2-5, the V gene TRBV20-1; TCRdb's D call of TRBD2 is untestable without DNA. Per the germline V gene, CDR1 is DFQATT and CDR2 is SNEGSKA (reference sequence). This CDR3 spans 18 amino acids. This CDR3 reads CSARDSVLAGGFSETQYF.

The chain carries TRBV29-1 and TRBJ1-2; the TCRdb D gene call, TRBD1, has no DNA to confirm it. The length of the CDR3 is 11 residues. CDR1 and CDR2 (germline): SQVTM, ANQGSEA. This CDR3 reads CSAIGRDGYTF.

The chain combines TRBV28 with TRBJ2-1; TCRdb proposes TRBD2, but this gene call is untestable without DNA. The germline V gene has CDR1 MDHEN and CDR2 SYDVKM. The CDR3 covers 18 residues. Here the CDR3 reads CASSSGTSGLSSYNEQFF.

The chain couples TRBV14 to TRBJ1-1; the TRBD1 assignment by TCRdb is unverifiable without DNA. The CDR3 length is 15 residues. Germline V CDR1 and CDR2: SGHDN, FVKESK. The CDR3 sequence is CASSQDRGIGTEAFF.

The rearrangement links TRBV6-4 to TRBJ2-1; the TCRdb call, TRBD2, lacks DNA for checking. CDR1 MRHNA and CDR2 SNTAGT come from the germline V gene. The CDR3 totals 16 residues. Here the CDR3 reads CASSDSIGTDYNEQFF.

V usage is TRBV18 and J usage is TRBJ2-2; the D call of TRBD2 rests on TCRdb alone, since no DNA is present to check it. Germline CDR1 is KGHSH and CDR2 is LQKENI. The CDR3 is 14 amino acids. The CDR3 sequence: CASSPGLRGGELFF.

The chain recombines TRBV7-6 with TRBJ2-7. Per the germline V gene, CDR1 is SGHVS and CDR2 is FNYEAQ. This CDR3 spans 12 amino acids. CDR3: CASSLDPYEQYF. The entire variable domain, with the rest obtained from reference TRBV7-6 and TRBJ2-7, is as follows: GAGVSQSPRYKVTKRGQDVALRCDPISGHVSLYWYRQALGQGPEFLTYFNYEAQQDKSGLPNDRFSAERPEGSISTLTIQRTEQRDSAMYRCASSLDPYEQYFGPGTRLTVT.

The chain uses TRBV11-2 and TRBJ2-5; there is no DNA to check the TCRdb D call of TRBD2. Germline CDR1 reads SGHAT; CDR2 reads FQNNGV. This CDR3 spans 14 amino acids. CDR3 region: CASSLGFIAETQYF. The complete variable domain, with remaining parts taken from reference TRBV11-2 and TRBJ2-5, reads EAGVAQSPRYKIIEKRQSVAFWCNPISGHATLYWYQQILGQGPKLLIQFQNNGVVDDSQLPKDRFSAERLKGVDSTLKIQPAKLEDSAVYLCASSLGFIAETQYFGPGTRLLVL.

The rearrangement joins TRBV4-1 to TRBJ1-2; TCRdb's D call of TRBD1 is untestable without DNA. Germline-derived CDR1 and CDR2 are MGHRA and YSYEKL. This CDR3 has 15 amino acids. The CDR3 protein is CASSQNRETGYGYTF.

V is TRBV4-2 and J is TRBJ1-2; lacking DNA, the TRBD1 call made by TCRdb goes unchecked. The CDR3 runs to 15 residues. Germline values: CDR1 LGHNA, CDR2 YNFKEQ. The CDR3 region is CASSQEDRVSYGYTF.

The V call is TRBV12-3 or TRBV12-4, the J call TRBJ2-7; the TCRdb D gene call, TRBD1, has no DNA to confirm it. The CDR3 has 15 residues. CDR3 region: CASTLRTGGLSEQYF.

The rearrangement uses TRBV6-1 and TRBJ2-5; there is no DNA to check the TCRdb D call of TRBD2. Germline CDR1 is MNHNS and CDR2 is SASEGT. The CDR3 has 15 residues. The CDR3 sequence is CASSEAAGGQETQYF.

The chain recombines TRBV5-6 with TRBJ1-6. Germline-derived CDR1 and CDR2 are SGHDT and YYEEEE. The CDR3 covers 11 residues. The CDR3 protein is CASSFNSPLHF.

V gene TRBV6-6 combines with J gene TRBJ1-4. This CDR3 spans 13 amino acids. Germline CDR1 MNHNY, CDR2 SVGAGI (reference sequence). CDR3 amino acids: CASSYNGAEKLFF.

The chain is built from TRBV6-2 or TRBV6-3 and TRBJ2-7. The CDR3 extends over 15 amino acids. CDR1 MNHEY and CDR2 SVGEGT come from the germline V gene. CDR3 sequence reads: CASSDWTASSYEQYF.

The rearrangement links TRBV29-1 to TRBJ2-7; TCRdb designates TRBD2, a call that cannot be tested without DNA. CDR3 length: 13 residues. Germline V lookup: CDR1 SQVTM, CDR2 ANQGSEA. This CDR3 is CSVGSGPLGEQYF.

This chain links TRBV19 with TRBJ2-7; TCRdb returns TRBD1, unconfirmable since there is no DNA. This CDR3 region has 13 residues. Germline V CDR1 and CDR2: LNHDA, SQIVND (reference sequence). The CDR3 loop reads CASSIRGNYEQYF. Full variable domain (remainder filled in from reference TRBV19 and TRBJ2-7): DGGITQSPKYLFRKEGQNVTLSCEQNLNHDAMYWYRQDPGQGLRLIYYSQIVNDFQKGDIAEGYSVSREKKESFPLTVTSAQKNPTAFYLCASSIRGNYEQYFGPGTRLTVT.

CDR3 protein: CASSLGGELYNEQFF. The chain combines TRBV11-2 with TRBJ2-1; absent DNA, TCRdb's TRBD1 call cannot be checked. Germline loops: CDR1 SGHAT, CDR2 FQNNGV. CDR3 size: 15 residues.

This chain uses TRBV11-2 with TRBJ1-2. From germline, CDR1 is SGHAT and CDR2 FQNNGV. This CDR3 has 12 amino acids. CDR3: CASSFGGVGYTF.

The genes are TRBV7-9 and TRBJ2-5; TCRdb selects TRBD2, and the lack of DNA leaves this call unchecked. Germline CDR1 SEHNR, CDR2 FQNEAQ (reference sequence). The length of the CDR3 is 15 residues. CDR3 region: CASSLPAGPQETQYF.

V usage is TRBV7-2 and J usage is TRBJ2-5. The CDR3 is 12 residues long. The germline gives CDR1 SGHTA, CDR2 FQGNSA. The CDR3: CASSDWVETQYF.